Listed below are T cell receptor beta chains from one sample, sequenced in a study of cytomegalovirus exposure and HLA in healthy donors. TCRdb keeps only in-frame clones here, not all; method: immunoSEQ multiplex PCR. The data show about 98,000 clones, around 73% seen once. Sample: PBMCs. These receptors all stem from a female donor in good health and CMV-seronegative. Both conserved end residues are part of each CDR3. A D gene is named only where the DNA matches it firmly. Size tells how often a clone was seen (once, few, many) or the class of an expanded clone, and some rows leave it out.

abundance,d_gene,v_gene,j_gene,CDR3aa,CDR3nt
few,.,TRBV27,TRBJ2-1,CASSPGRVWYNEQFF,TGTGCCAGCAGTCCAGGCAGGGTTTGGTACAATGAGCAGTTCTTC
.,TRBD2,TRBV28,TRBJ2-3,CASSLRGSGDTQYF,TGTGCCAGCAGTTTACGCGGGAGCGGAGATACGCAGTATTTT
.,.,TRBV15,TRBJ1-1,CATSRGERTEAFF,TGTGCCACCAGCAGAGGTGAGAGGACTGAAGCTTTCTTT
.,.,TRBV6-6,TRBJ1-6,CASSYVEGVGYSPLHF,TGTGCCAGCAGTTACGTGGAAGGGGTGGGGTATTCACCCCTCCACTTT
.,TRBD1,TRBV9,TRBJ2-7,CASSVETGSEQYF,TGTGCCAGCAGCGTCGAGACAGGGAGCGAGCAGTACTTC
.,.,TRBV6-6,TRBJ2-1,CASSYGTPYNEQFF,TGTGCCAGCAGCTACGGGACACCTTACAATGAGCAGTTCTTC
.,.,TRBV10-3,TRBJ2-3,CAISGRAVTSPDTQYF,TGTGCCATCAGTGGTAGAGCGGTGACTTCCCCAGATACGCAGTATTTT
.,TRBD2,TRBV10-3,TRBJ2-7,CANSGTSGSPYEQYF,TGTGCCAACTCTGGGACTAGCGGGAGCCCCTACGAGCAGTACTTC
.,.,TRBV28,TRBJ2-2,CASSPGEPTGELFF,TGTGCCAGCAGTCCGGGGGAACCCACCGGGGAGCTGTTTTTT
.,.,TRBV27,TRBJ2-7,CASLGHNGEQYF,TGTGCCAGTCTCGGTCATAATGGCGAGCAGTACTTC
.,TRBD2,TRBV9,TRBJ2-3,CASSIGGGYTDTQYF,TGTGCCAGCAGCATCGGGGGGGGCTACACAGATACGCAGTATTTT
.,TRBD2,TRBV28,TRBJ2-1,CASSMPRLAGISSYNEQFF,TGTGCCAGCAGTATGCCCCGACTAGCGGGAATAAGCTCCTACAATGAGCAGTTCTTC
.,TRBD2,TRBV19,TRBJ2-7,CASSIRLAGLYEQYF,TGTGCCAGTAGTATCCGACTAGCGGGACTATACGAGCAGTACTTC
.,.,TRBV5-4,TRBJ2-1,CASSLLGGENEQFF,TGTGCCAGCAGCCTGCTAGGGGGGGAGAATGAGCAGTTCTTC
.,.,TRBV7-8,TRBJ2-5,CASSLGRTQETQYF,TGTGCCAGCAGCTTAGGTCGGACTCAAGAGACCCAGTACTTC
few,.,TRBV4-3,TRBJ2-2,CASSQDGGQNTGELFF,TGCGCCAGCAGCCAAGATGGGGGACAAAACACCGGGGAGCTGTTTTTT
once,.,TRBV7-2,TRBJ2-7,CASSVSYEQYF,TGTGCCAGCAGCGTGAGCTACGAGCAGTACTTC
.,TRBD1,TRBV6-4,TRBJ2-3,CASSEGTGTATDTQYF,TGTGCCAGCAGTGAAGGGACCGGGACAGCCACAGATACGCAGTATTTT
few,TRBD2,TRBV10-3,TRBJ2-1,CAISKLPGLADNEQFF,TGTGCCATCAGCAAACTACCAGGACTAGCGGACAATGAGCAGTTCTTC
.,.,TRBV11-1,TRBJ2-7,CASSLGPSLYEQYF,TGTGCCAGCAGCTTGGGGCCGTCACTCTACGAGCAGTACTTC
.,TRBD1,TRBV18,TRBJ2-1,CASSLGQGSGEQFF,TGTGCCAGCTCACTCGGACAGGGCTCGGGTGAGCAGTTCTTC
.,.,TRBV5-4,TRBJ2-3,CASSLAVRSPDTQYF,TGTGCCAGCAGCTTGGCGGTGCGGAGCCCAGATACGCAGTATTTT
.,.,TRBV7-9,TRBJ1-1,CASSGGGMNTEAFF,TGTGCCAGCAGCGGGGGAGGGATGAACACTGAAGCTTTCTTT
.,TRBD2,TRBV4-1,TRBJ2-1,CASSQRMTGGDNEQFF,TGCGCCAGCAGCCAAAGGATGACTGGGGGGGACAATGAGCAGTTCTTC
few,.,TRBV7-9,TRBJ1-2,CASSLDREGLYGYTF,TGTGCCAGCAGCTTAGACAGGGAGGGGCTATATGGCTACACCTTC
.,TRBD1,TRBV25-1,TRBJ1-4,CASGPVDRVTEKLFF,TGTGCCAGCGGCCCGGTAGACAGGGTGACTGAAAAACTGTTTTTT
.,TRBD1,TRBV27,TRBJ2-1,CASSFDRGLYNEQFF,TGTGCCAGCAGTTTTGACAGGGGACTCTACAATGAGCAGTTCTTC
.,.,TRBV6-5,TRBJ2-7,CASSLVGGQGYEQYF,TGTGCCAGCAGTCTTGTAGGAGGGCAAGGGTACGAGCAGTACTTC
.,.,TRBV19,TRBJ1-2,CASRRQDQTGYTF,TGTGCCAGTAGACGACAGGACCAAACTGGCTACACCTTC
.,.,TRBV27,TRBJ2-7,CASSPSIRGDEQYF,TGTGCCAGCAGTCCCTCTATCCGCGGTGACGAGCAGTACTTC
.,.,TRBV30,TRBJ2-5,CAWSAVLGGRETQYF,TGTGCCTGGAGTGCGGTGTTGGGGGGTCGGGAGACCCAGTACTTC
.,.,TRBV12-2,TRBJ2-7,CASRSIRDTAYEQYF,TGTGCAAGTCGCTCGATCAGGGACACCGCCTACGAGCAGTACTTC
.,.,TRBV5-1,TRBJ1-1,CASSLGGASTEAFF,TGCGCCAGCAGCTTGGGCGGAGCAAGCACTGAAGCTTTCTTT
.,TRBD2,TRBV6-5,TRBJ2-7,CASRGTRAAWYF,TGTGCCAGCCGAGGGACTAGGGCCGCGTGGTACTTC
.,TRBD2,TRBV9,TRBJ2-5,CASSVAPSGSKETQYF,TGTGCCAGCAGCGTAGCTCCTAGCGGGAGCAAAGAGACCCAGTACTTC
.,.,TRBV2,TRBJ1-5,CASSTQGSQPQHF,TGTGCCAGCAGTACACAGGGTAGTCAGCCCCAGCATTTT
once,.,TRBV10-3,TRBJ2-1,CAISVLQYNEQFF,TGTGCCATCAGTGTATTACAGTACAATGAGCAGTTCTTC
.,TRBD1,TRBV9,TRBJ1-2,CASSRDSYGYTF,TGTGCCAGCAGTCGGGACAGCTATGGCTACACCTTC
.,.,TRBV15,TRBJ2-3,CATSSRSRRGIDTQYF,TGTGCCACCAGCAGCCGATCTAGACGGGGAATAGATACGCAGTATTTT
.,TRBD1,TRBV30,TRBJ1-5,CAWRSTGGGQPQHF,TGTGCCTGGAGATCGACAGGGGGCGGTCAGCCCCAGCATTTT